This T cell receptor (beta chain) is from a study of human T cells and chemical hapten exposure. Noted time point: pre-sensitization, week 0. The treatment denotes: therapeutic diphenylcyclopropenone sensitization with weekly scalp DPC. The length of the CDR3 is 16 residues. V was clipped by 6 bases and J by 5 bases; unmatched bases: 15. Germline lookup yields CDR1 MDHEN and CDR2 SYDVKM. Via MiXCR, TCRdb re-called the RACE reads, giving one row per CDR3 protein. The sample shows approximately 260,000 distinct CDR3 sequences, approximately 8.4% of them seen only once. This clonotype was counted many times.

This material consisted of whole blood, taken in connection with sensitization to the hapten diphenylcyclopropenone (DPC). The chain links TRBV28 to TRBJ2-7; 8 nucleotides agree with TRBD2. The receptor comes from a middle-aged woman with alopecia areata. Some clones in this sample may be carry-over from other donors' samples. This CDR3 is CASRGFGAGVFDEQYF. The CDR3, as DNA: TGTGCCAGCAGAGGTTTCGGAGCGGGAGTATTCGACGAGCAGTACTTC.